This is a list of T cell receptor beta chains from one sample in a study of immune cell composition in non-small cell lung cancer. Data came from immunoSEQ multiplex PCR; TCRdb stores just in-frame clones and leaves some out. This sample carries about 6,700 clones, roughly 70% of them seen once, and the ten largest clones take about 4.4%. What was sequenced was lung tumor tissue. Source of these receptors: a human donor with non-small cell lung cancer. Each CDR3 is given with its conserved first and last residue. A D gene is named only where the DNA matches it firmly. A row's size may be missing; if present it is once, few, many or a size class.

TRBJ1-2	11	TRBV20-1	-	-	TGCAGTGTTAGGCGGGCGCATGGCTACACCTTC	CSVRRAHGYTF
TRBJ1-1	14	TRBV4-1	-	-	TGCGCCAGCAGCCCAAGATCGACGGGTTTAGAAGCTTTCTTT	CASSPRSTGLEAFF
TRBJ1-2	16	TRBV28	TRBD1	-	TGTGCCAGCAGTTCTCCCGGGACAGGGGGACTCTATGGCTACACCTTC	CASSSPGTGGLYGYTF
TRBJ2-2	22	TRBV30	-	-	TGTGCCTGGAGCGAATTCGAATTCCTCCGGGACAACCTTACCCCGAACACCGGGGAGCTGTTTTTT	CAWSEFEFLRDNLTPNTGELFF
TRBJ1-2	14	TRBV19	-	few	TGTGCCAGTAGTACGGCAGGGGCTGACTATGGCTACACCTTC	CASSTAGADYGYTF
TRBJ1-4	15	TRBV5-1	-	few	TGCGCCAGCAGCTTACAAGGACAAAGCGATGAAAAACTGTTTTTT	CASSLQGQSDEKLFF
TRBJ1-1	14	TRBV28	TRBD1	-	TGTGCCAGCAGTTTGGCAGGGGGGTTGTTCGGGGCTTTCTTT	CASSLAGGLFGAFF
TRBJ2-1	13	TRBV28	TRBD1	-	TGTGCCAGCGGTGGACAGGCTTTCAATGAGCAGTTCTTC	CASGGQAFNEQFF
TRBJ1-2	15	TRBV6-1	TRBD1	few	TGTGCCAGCAGGCAGGGGGCGCGGAATAACTATGGCTACACCTTC	CASRQGARNNYGYTF
TRBJ2-7	14	TRBV7-8	-	-	TGTGCCAGCAGCATGGTCAGGGTACGAGGCGAGCAGTACTTC	CASSMVRVRGEQYF
TRBJ2-7	14	TRBV7-8	-	few	TGTGCCAGCAGCCCTGTGACAGGCTCCTACGAGCAGTACTTC	CASSPVTGSYEQYF
TRBJ2-2	13	TRBV18	-	-	TGTGCCAGCTCTCCCTCGGGCACCGGGGAGCTGTTTTTT	CASSPSGTGELFF
TRBJ2-1	14	TRBV19	TRBD1	-	TGTGCCAGTAACACCGGGACAGGGGGCCGGGAGCAGTTCTTC	CASNTGTGGREQFF
TRBJ1-4	14	TRBV19	-	few	TGTGCCAGTAGTATAGGGCCCCGAACGGGAAAACTGTTTTTT	CASSIGPRTGKLFF
TRBJ2-2	17	TRBV28	TRBD1	-	TGTGCCAGCAGCCGAGACAGGGGGCGCGATTGGGCCGGGGAGCTGTTTTTT	CASSRDRGRDWAGELFF